These 29 T cell receptor beta chains share one sample of origin, sequenced in a study of blood T cell repertoires in COVID-19. Only in-frame clones appear in the TCRdb table, and some are missing; sequencing was by immunoSEQ multiplex PCR. The data show about 130,000 clones, approximately 85% seen once. The sequenced material came from peripheral blood. These TCRs come from a human donor in a cohort sampled during active COVID-19.

The sample holds one count of this clone. J is TRBJ1-2 and V is TRBV20-1; no reliable D call. V was cut by 3 bases and J by 4 bases, with 12 bases left in between. CDR1 and CDR2 (germline): DFQATT, SNEGSKA (reference sequence). This CDR3 contains 13 residues. CDR3 sequence reads: CSASRDQTYGYTF. CDR3 in DNA: TGCAGTGCTAGTCGGGATCAGACCTATGGCTACACCTTC.

The chain carries TRBV6-5 and TRBJ2-2; 8 nucleotides align to TRBD2. Trimming took 7 bases from V and 6 from J; bases not matched to a gene: 7. Germline CDR1 and CDR2: MNHEY and SVGAGI. This CDR3 has 14 amino acids. CDR3 protein: CASTSGTRPGELFF. Here the CDR3 DNA reads TGTGCCAGCACCTCCGGGACTAGACCCGGGGAGCTGTTTTTT.

The chain has TRBV19 and TRBJ2-5; 8 bases align to TRBD1. Per the germline V gene, CDR1 is LNHDA and CDR2 is SQIVND (reference sequence). The CDR3 sequence is 15 residues long. Germline trimming cut 1 base from V and 2 bases from J; bases unmatched to any gene: 3. The CDR3 DNA reads TGTGCCAGTAGTATAGCCAGGGGGCTGCAAGAGACCCAGTACTTC. Translated, it gives CASSIARGLQETQYF.

The V and J genes are TRBV29-1 and TRBJ1-2; possible D gene TRBD1, 5 bases. V gave up 5 bases and J gave up 8 bases, with 15 bases separating them. Germline loops: CDR1 SQVTM, CDR2 ANQGSEA. The CDR3 contains 12 residues. The chain's CDR3 is CSVRQGGEGYTF. The CDR3 DNA follows: TGCAGCGTTCGGCAGGGCGGTGAGGGCTACACCTTC. Filled out from reference TRBV29-1 and TRBJ1-2, the complete variable domain reads SAVISQKPSRDICQRGTSLTIQCQVDSQVTMMFWYRQQPGQSLTLIATANQGSEATYESGFVIDKFPISRPNLTFSTLTVSNMSPEDSSIYLCSVRQGGEGYTFGSGTRLTVV.

This chain joins TRBV5-8 and TRBJ2-1; possible D gene TRBD1, 6 bases. V was shortened by 0 bases and J by 10 bases, with 17 bases between the two germline ends. The CDR3 has 15 amino acids. Looked up from germline, CDR1 is SGHTS and CDR2 is YDEGEE. The CDR3 protein is CASSLAGGRPREQFF. CDR3 nucleotide sequence: TGTGCCAGCAGCTTGGCTGGGGGCCGTCCCCGGGAGCAGTTCTTC.

The chain joins TRBV13 to TRBJ2-3; no reliable D call. CDR3 size: 13 residues. The germline gives CDR1 PRHDT, CDR2 FYEKMQ (reference sequence). Deletions cut 5 bases from V and 5 bases from J, with 11 bases between. CDR3 bases: TGTGCCAGCAGCGCACAGATCCAAGATACGCAGTATTTT. This translates into CASSAQIQDTQYF.

The table lists this clone with a count of one. The chain has TRBV5-4 and TRBJ2-5; 7 nucleotides align to TRBD2. J gave up 5 bases and V 0 bases, and 10 bases lay outside the gene matches. In germline, CDR1 is SGHNT, CDR2 YYREEE (reference sequence). The CDR3 spans 16 residues. The CDR3 bases are TGTGCCAGCAGCTTGGCCGGGCGCGGGAGCAAGGAGACCCAGTACTTC. Its translation is CASSLAGRGSKETQYF.

This clone has just one count. The V gene is TRBV5-6, the J gene TRBJ2-7, with 13 bases matching TRBD2. The ends lost 2 bases at V and 5 bases at J; junction bases unmatched: 7. Germline assignment: CDR1 SGHDT and CDR2 YYEEEE. This CDR3 spans 16 amino acids. The CDR3 DNA reads as TGTGCCAGCAGCTTTCTAACTAGCGGGAGGGAGAACGAGCAGTACGTC. Protein sequence: CASSFLTSGRENEQYV.

This CDR3 reads CAGKFTGTDRYTF. CDR3 coding DNA: TGTGCCGGCAAATTCACCGGGACAGATCGCTACACCTTC. This chain uses TRBV19 with TRBJ1-2; 7 bases match TRBD1. Trimming cost V 11 bases and J 9 bases; bases outside gene matches: 15. Germline CDR1 and CDR2: LNHDA and SQIVND (reference sequence). This CDR3 has 13 amino acids. The full variable domain, with the rest looked up from reference TRBV19 and TRBJ1-2, is DGGITQSPKYLFRKEGQNVTLSCEQNLNHDAMYWYRQDPGQGLRLIYYSQIVNDFQKGDIAEGYSVSREKKESFPLTVTSAQKNPTAFYLCAGKFTGTDRYTFGSGTRLTVV.

The rearrangement links TRBV27 to TRBJ2-4; D possibly corresponds to TRBD2 (6 bases). This CDR3 is 16 amino acids long. CDR1 MNHEY and CDR2 SMNVEV come from the germline V gene (reference sequence). V was clipped by 1 base and J by 2 bases, with 12 bases between them. DNA for the CDR3: TGTGCCAGCAGTTTATGGGGGGATAGCTCCAAAAACATTCAGTACTTC. It translates to CASSLWGDSSKNIQYF.

The chain has TRBV21-1 and TRBJ2-7; the DNA was not used to check the table's D call, TRBD1. TRBV21-1 has pseudogene status. The CDR3 extends over 16 amino acids. CDR3 nucleotide sequence: TGTGCCAGCAGCAAAATCCTCAGGGGGTTAGGCTACGAGCAGTACGTC. The encoded protein is CASSKILRGLGYEQYV.

This chain connects TRBV10-3 to TRBJ2-1; D perhaps matches TRBD2 (5 bases). The CDR3 is 12 amino acids. V was shortened by 5 bases and J by 7 bases, with 9 bases between the two germline ends. Germline V gene sequence: CDR1 ENHRY, CDR2 SYGVKD. CDR3 in amino acids: CAISLRGNEQFF. CDR3 in DNA: TGTGCCATCAGTTTGCGAGGGAATGAGCAGTTCTTC.

The chain carries TRBV28 and TRBJ2-3, with D perhaps TRBD2 (6 bases). V lost 5 bases, J lost 0 bases, and 15 bases lay in between. The CDR3 is made up of 16 amino acids. The V gene's germline CDR1 is MDHEN and CDR2 SYDVKM. In DNA form, the CDR3 reads TGTGCCAGCAGTACCATCTGGACTACAAGCACAGATACGCAGTATTTT. It encodes CASSTIWTTSTDTQYF.

The V call is TRBV19, the J call TRBJ2-1, with TRBD2 matching 13 bases. The CDR3 loop spans 15 amino acids. The V segment lost 3 bases and the J segment 11 bases; nucleotides outside the gene matches: 7. Germline V gene sequence: CDR1 LNHDA, CDR2 SQIVND (reference sequence). The CDR3 here is CASSIGLAGEFKQFF. CDR3 coding DNA: TGTGCCAGTAGTATCGGACTAGCGGGGGAATTTAAGCAGTTCTTC.

This clone has a single count. The rearrangement links TRBV27 to TRBJ1-2; D is perhaps TRBD1 (5 bases). Germline-derived CDR1 and CDR2 are MNHEY and SMNVEV (reference sequence). The CDR3 covers 14 residues. V was clipped by 10 bases and J by 2 bases, with 17 bases between them. CDR3 in DNA: TGTGCCACCAAAATCATGGGGGGAAACTATGGCTACACCTTC. Protein: CATKIMGGNYGYTF.

The V gene is TRBV5-1, the J gene TRBJ2-6; D unclear. The CDR3 has 17 amino acids. Trimming cost V 6 bases and J 0 bases, with 16 bases left between them. The germline CDR1 and CDR2 sequences are SGHRS and YFSETQ. CDR3 DNA: TGCGCCAGCACCAATAGAGTCGGCGGCTCTGGGGCCAACGTCCTGACTTTC. Translated: CASTNRVGGSGANVLTF.

The rearrangement joins TRBV7-2 to TRBJ2-2; 9 bases fit TRBD2. The CDR3 loop spans 15 amino acids. Germline CDR1 and CDR2: SGHTA and FQGNSA. With 3 bases clipped from V and 4 bases from J, the junction kept 3 bases outside the gene matches. Here the CDR3 DNA reads TGTGCCAGCAGCTTGCGGGGGGGCTCCACCGGGGAGCTGTTTTTT. This gives the protein CASSLRGGSTGELFF.

J is TRBJ2-3 and V is TRBV18; 9 bases line up with TRBD2. The junction had 13 bases not matched to a gene; V was cut back by 4 bases and J by 2 bases. The CDR3 loop spans 18 amino acids. Germline V gene sequence: CDR1 KGHSH, CDR2 LQKENI. CDR3 protein: CASSQTTRGGYITDTQYF. The CDR3 DNA sequence: TGTGCCAGCTCACAAACCACGCGGGGGGGATATATCACAGATACGCAGTATTTT. The variable domain in full, completed from reference TRBV18 and TRBJ2-3, reads NAGVMQNPRHLVRRRGQEARLRCSPMKGHSHVYWYRQLPEEGLKFMVYLQKENIIDESGMPKERFSAEFPKEGPSILRIQQVVRGDSAAYFCASSQTTRGGYITDTQYFGPGTRLTVL.

The rearrangement links TRBV5-5 to TRBJ1-3, with 9 bases that match TRBD1. CDR1 and CDR2 (germline): SGHKS, YYEKEE (reference sequence). With V trimmed by 0 bases and J by 1 base, 5 bases remained unmatched. There are 17 residues in the CDR3. CDR3 in amino acids: CASSLVSGTGSGNTIYF. Written as DNA, the CDR3 is TGTGCCAGCAGCTTGGTTAGCGGGACAGGGTCTGGAAACACCATATATTTT.

CDR3 amino acids: CASSQTGDEGYTF. CDR3 bases: TGTGCCAGCAGCCAGACAGGGGATGAGGGCTACACCTTC. The chain is built from TRBV3-1 (or the pseudogene TRBV3-2) and TRBJ1-2; 8 positions agree with TRBD1. This CDR3 comprises 13 residues. V shed 3 bases and J 8 bases; nucleotides not matched to a gene: 5. Per germline, CDR1 LGHDT and CDR2 YNNKEL (reference sequence).

This sequence joins TRBV11-3 and TRBJ2-3; the match to TRBD2 covers 7 bases. This CDR3 has 16 amino acids. Trimming took 5 bases from V and 3 from J; bases not matched to a gene: 11. The V gene's germline CDR1 is SGHNT and CDR2 YENEEA. The CDR3 sequence is CASSVSGGGPTDTQYF. The CDR3 coding sequence is TGTGCCAGCAGCGTAAGTGGGGGAGGGCCAACAGATACGCAGTATTTT.

In DNA form, the CDR3 reads TGTGCCAGCAGTGCCACAGGGGGTCGTAGCCAGCCCCAGCATTTT. Its protein is CASSATGGRSQPQHF. The rearrangement uses TRBV6-4 and TRBJ1-5, with 8 positions matching TRBD1. CDR3 length: 15 residues. Germline V CDR1 and CDR2: MRHNA, SNTAGT. V shed 4 bases and J 7 bases; nucleotides not matched to a gene: 9.

V and J are TRBV5-4 and TRBJ2-7; 8 bases align to TRBD1. Germline CDR1 SGHNT, CDR2 YYREEE (reference sequence). The CDR3 is 15 residues long. With V trimmed by 4 bases and J by 3 bases, 9 bases remained unmatched. CDR3 loop: CASSVRDRFGYEQYF. The CDR3 DNA reads TGTGCCAGCAGCGTGCGGGACAGGTTTGGCTACGAGCAGTACTTC.

As concerns this clone: Compared with germline, one end of the junction differs, possibly owing to a read error. The chain links TRBV7-2 to TRBJ1-2, with a weak D call TRBD1 (5 bases). Per the germline V gene, CDR1 is SGHTA and CDR2 is FQGNSA. CDR3 length: 12 amino acids. The CDR3 is CASSINAGGTHF. The CDR3 DNA follows: TGTGCCAGCAGCATAAACGCCGGGGGGACCCACTTC.

A few counts support this clone. The CDR3 protein is CASSSRVAGSGGYTF. CDR3 nucleotide sequence: TGTGCCAGCAGCTCGAGGGTCGCGGGGTCGGGTGGCTACACCTTC. The rearrangement uses TRBV7-9 and TRBJ1-2, with D hard to call. CDR1 and CDR2 (germline): SEHNR, FQNEAQ (reference sequence). Trimming took off 4 bases at V and 7 bases at J, with 19 bases between the two ends. This CDR3 is 15 amino acids long.

The V and J genes are TRBV19 and TRBJ2-5; TRBD2 agrees at 8 bases. CDR1 and CDR2 (germline): LNHDA, SQIVND (reference sequence). There are 16 residues in the CDR3. V gave up 3 bases and J gave up 4 bases; unmatched junction bases: 10. In nucleotides, the CDR3 is TGTGCCAGTAGTATGAGCGGGGGTCAGCTCGGAGAGACCCAGTACTTC. Its translation is CASSMSGGQLGETQYF.

The genes are TRBV7-9 and TRBJ2-7; a weak D match, TRBD2 (6 bases). Deletions cut 0 bases from V and 13 bases from J, with 16 bases between. The length of the CDR3 is 13 residues. Looked up from germline, CDR1 is SEHNR and CDR2 is FQNEAQ (reference sequence). The CDR3 nucleotides read TGTGCCAGCAGCTTAGCGGGGACTTCGCGGCACTACGTC. It is translated as CASSLAGTSRHYV.

This chain connects TRBV30 to TRBJ2-2; tentatively, D is TRBD2 (7 bases). The V gene's germline CDR1 is GTSNPN and CDR2 SVGIG (reference sequence). There are 15 residues in the CDR3. V gave up 4 bases and J gave up 0 bases, with 12 bases separating them. The CDR3 DNA follows: TGTGCCTGGAATCGGGGGGCCTCGAACACCGGGGAGCTGTTTTTT. Translated, it gives CAWNRGASNTGELFF. Drawing the rest from reference TRBV30 and TRBJ2-2, the complete variable domain is SQTIHQWPATLVQPVGSPLSLECTVEGTSNPNLYWYRQAAGRGLQLLFYSVGIGQISSEVPQNLSASRPQDRQFILSSKKLLLSDSGFYLCAWNRGASNTGELFFGEGSRLTVL.

This clone has a count of ten or more. The chain couples TRBV5-4 to TRBJ2-3; D unresolved. Germline CDR1 SGHNT, CDR2 YYREEE (reference sequence). CDR3 length: 13 residues. V was clipped by 1 base and J by 7 bases, with 10 bases between them. CDR3 in DNA: TGTGCCAGCAGCTTGCCGGAGCGAAATACGCAGTATTTT. Translating it yields CASSLPERNTQYF.